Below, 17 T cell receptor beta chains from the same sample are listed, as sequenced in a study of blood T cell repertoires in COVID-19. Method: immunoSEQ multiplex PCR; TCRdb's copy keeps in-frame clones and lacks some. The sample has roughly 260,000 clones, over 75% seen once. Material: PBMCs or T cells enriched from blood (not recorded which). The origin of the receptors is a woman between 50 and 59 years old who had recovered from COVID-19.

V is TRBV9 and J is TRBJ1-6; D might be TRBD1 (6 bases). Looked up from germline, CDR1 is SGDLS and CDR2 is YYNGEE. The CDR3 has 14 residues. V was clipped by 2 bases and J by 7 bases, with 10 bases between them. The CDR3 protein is CASSVGGANSPLHF. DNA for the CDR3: TGTGCCAGCAGCGTTGGGGGCGCGAATTCACCCCTCCACTTT. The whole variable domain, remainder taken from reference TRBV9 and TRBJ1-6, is DSGVTQTPKHLITATGQRVTLRCSPRSGDLSVYWYQQSLDQGLQFLIQYYNGEERAKGNILERFSAQQFPDLHSELNLSSLELGDSALYFCASSVGGANSPLHFGNGTRLTVT.

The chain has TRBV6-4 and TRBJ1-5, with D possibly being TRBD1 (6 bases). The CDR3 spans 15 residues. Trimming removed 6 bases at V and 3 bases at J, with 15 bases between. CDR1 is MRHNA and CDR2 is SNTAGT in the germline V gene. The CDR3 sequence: CASSPGSGDNQPQHF. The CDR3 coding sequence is TGTGCCAGCAGCCCAGGGTCAGGGGACAATCAGCCCCAGCATTTT.

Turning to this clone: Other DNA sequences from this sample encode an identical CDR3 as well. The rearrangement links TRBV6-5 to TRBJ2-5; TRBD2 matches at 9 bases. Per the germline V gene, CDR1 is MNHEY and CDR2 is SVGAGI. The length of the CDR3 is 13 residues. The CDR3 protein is CAGRTSAQETQYF. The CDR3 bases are TGTGCAGGGAGGACTAGCGCTCAAGAGACCCAGTACTTC.

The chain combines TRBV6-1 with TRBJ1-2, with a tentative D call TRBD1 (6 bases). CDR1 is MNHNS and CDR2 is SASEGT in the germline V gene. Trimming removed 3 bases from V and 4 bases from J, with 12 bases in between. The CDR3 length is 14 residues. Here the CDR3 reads CASSERGAGYGYTF. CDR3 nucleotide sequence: TGTGCCAGCAGTGAGCGGGGGGCGGGCTATGGCTACACCTTC.

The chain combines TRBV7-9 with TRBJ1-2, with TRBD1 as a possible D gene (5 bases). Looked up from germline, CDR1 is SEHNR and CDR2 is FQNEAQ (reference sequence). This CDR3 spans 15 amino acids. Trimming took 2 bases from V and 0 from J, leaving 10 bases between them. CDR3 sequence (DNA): TGTGCCAGCAGCTTATGGGGGGGAGCTAACTATGGCTACACCTTC. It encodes CASSLWGGANYGYTF.

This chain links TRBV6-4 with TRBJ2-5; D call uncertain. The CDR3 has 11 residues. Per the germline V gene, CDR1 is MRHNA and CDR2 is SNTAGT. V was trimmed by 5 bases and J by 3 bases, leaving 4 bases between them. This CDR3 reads CASSREETQYF. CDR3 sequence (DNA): TGTGCCAGCAGTCGGGAAGAGACCCAGTACTTC.

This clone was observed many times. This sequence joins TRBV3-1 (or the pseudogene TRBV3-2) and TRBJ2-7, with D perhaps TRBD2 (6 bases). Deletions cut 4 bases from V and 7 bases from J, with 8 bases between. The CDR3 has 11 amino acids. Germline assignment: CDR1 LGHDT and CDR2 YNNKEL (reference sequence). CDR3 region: CASSRGGEQYF. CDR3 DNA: TGTGCCAGCAGCCGTGGGGGGGAGCAGTACTTC.

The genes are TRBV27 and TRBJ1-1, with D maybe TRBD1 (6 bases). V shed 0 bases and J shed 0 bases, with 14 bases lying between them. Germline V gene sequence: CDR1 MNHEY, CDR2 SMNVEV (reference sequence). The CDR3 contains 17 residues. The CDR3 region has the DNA TGTGCCAGCAGTTTATCGGCCGCAGGGGTCATGAACACTGAAGCTTTCTTT. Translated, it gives CASSLSAAGVMNTEAFF.

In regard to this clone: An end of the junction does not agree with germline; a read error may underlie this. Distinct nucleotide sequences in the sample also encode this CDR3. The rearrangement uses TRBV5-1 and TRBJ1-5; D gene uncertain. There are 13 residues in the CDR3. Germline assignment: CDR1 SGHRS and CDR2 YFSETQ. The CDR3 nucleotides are TGTGCCAGCAGCTTGAACGGGAATCAGCCCCAGCATTTT. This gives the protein CASSLNGNQPQHF.

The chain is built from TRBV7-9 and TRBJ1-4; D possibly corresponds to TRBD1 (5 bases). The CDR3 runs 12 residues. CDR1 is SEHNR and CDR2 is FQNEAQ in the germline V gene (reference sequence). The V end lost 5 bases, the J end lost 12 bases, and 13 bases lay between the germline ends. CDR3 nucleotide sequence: TGTGCCAGCAGCCGTCTAGACAGTCAACTGTTTTTT. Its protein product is CASSRLDSQLFF.

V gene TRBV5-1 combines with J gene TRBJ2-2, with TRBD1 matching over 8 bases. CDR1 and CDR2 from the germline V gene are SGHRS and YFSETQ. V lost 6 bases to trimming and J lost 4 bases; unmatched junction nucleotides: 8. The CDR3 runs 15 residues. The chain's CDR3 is CASTPGQASTGELFF. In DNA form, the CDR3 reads TGCGCCAGCACCCCGGGACAGGCAAGCACCGGGGAGCTGTTTTTT.

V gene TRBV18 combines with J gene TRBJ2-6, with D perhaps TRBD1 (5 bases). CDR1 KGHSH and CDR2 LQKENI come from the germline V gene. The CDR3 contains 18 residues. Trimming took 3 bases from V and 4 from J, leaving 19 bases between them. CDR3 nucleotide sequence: TGTGCCAGCTCACCGGATCCTCAGGGTACGTCCGGGGCCAACGTCCTGACTTTC. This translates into CASSPDPQGTSGANVLTF.

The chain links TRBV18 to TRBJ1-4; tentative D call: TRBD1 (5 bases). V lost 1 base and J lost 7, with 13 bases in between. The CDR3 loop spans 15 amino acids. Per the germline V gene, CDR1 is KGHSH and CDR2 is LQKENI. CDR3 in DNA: TGTGCCAGCTCACCACGTCGGGGGAGGGGTGAAAAACTGTTTTTT. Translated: CASSPRRGRGEKLFF.

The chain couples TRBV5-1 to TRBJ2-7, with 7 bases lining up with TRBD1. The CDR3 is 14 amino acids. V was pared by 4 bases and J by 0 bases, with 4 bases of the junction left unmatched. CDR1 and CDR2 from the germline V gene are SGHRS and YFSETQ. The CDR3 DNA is TGCGCCAGCAGCCCGACAGGGAACTCCTACGAGCAGTACTTC. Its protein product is CASSPTGNSYEQYF.

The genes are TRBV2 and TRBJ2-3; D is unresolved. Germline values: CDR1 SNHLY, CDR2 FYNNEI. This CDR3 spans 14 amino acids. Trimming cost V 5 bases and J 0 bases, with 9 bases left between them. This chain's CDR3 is CASSQHASTDTQYF. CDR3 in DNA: TGTGCCAGCAGTCAACACGCTAGCACAGATACGCAGTATTTT.

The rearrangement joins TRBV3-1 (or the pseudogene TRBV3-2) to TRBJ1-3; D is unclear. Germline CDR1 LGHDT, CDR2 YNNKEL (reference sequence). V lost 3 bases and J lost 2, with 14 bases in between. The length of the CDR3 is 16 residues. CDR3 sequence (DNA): TGTGCCAGCAGCCACATTCAACAGCAGGCTGGAAACACCATATATTTT. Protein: CASSHIQQQAGNTIYF.

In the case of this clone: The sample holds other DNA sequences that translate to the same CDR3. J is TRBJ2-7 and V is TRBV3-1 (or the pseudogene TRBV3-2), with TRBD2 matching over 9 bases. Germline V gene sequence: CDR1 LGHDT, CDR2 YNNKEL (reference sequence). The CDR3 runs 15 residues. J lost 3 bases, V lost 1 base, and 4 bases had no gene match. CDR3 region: CASSQGLAELYEQYF. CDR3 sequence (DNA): TGTGCCAGCAGCCAAGGACTAGCGGAGCTCTACGAGCAGTACTTC.